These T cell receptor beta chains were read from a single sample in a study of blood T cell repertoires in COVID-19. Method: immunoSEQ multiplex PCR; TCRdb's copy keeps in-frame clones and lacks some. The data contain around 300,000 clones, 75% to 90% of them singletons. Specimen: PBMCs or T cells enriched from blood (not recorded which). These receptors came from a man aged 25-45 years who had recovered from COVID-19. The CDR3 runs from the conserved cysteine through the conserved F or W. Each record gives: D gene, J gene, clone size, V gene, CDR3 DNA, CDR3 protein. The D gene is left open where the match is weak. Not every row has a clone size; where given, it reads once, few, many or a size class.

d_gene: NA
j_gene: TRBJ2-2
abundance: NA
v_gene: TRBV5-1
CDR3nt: TGCGCCAGCAGCTTCCGTCAGGGGTACCCCGGGGAGCTGTTTTTT
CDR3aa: CASSFRQGYPGELFF

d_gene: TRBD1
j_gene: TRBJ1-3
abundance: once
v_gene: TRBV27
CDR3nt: TGTGCCAGCAGACCCAGGGGGCCGGGAAACACCATATATTTT
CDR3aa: CASRPRGPGNTIYF

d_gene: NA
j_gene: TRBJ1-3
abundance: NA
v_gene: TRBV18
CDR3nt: TGTGCCAGCTCACCCGGACAGAGCTCTGGAAACACCATATATTTT
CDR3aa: CASSPGQSSGNTIYF

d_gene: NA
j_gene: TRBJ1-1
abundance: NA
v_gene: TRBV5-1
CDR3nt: TGCGCCAGCAGCTCTGGACAGATGAACACTGAAGCTTTCTTT
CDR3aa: CASSSGQMNTEAFF

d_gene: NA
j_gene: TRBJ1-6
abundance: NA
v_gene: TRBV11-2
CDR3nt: TGTGCCAGCAGCTTAGCTATGGGGGGGCCACCCCTCCACTTT
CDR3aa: CASSLAMGGPPLHF

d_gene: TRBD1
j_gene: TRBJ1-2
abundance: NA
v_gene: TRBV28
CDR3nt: TGTGCCAGCAGTCGTAGACAGGGGATGTGGGGCTACACCTTC
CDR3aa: CASSRRQGMWGYTF

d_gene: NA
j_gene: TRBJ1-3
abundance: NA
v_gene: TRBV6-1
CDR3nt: TGTGCCAGCAGTGAATTTAGGAGGGGAGGTTCTGGAAACACCATATATTTT
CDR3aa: CASSEFRRGGSGNTIYF

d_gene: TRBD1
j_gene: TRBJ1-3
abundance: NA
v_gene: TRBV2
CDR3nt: TGTGCCAGCAGAGGAGGACAGGCGTCCTCTGGAAACACCATATATTTT
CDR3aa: CASRGGQASSGNTIYF

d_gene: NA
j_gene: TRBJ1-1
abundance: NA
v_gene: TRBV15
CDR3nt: TGTGCCACCAGCAACTCGGGGGGAACTGAAGCTTTCTTT
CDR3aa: CATSNSGGTEAFF

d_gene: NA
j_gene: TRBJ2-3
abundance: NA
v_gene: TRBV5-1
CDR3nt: TGCGCCAGCAGCCGATTGCCCGGGACAGATACGCAGTATTTT
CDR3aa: CASSRLPGTDTQYF

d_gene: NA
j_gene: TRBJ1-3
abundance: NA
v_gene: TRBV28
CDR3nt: TGTGCCAGCAGTTTACCTTCTAACTCTGGAAACACCATATATTTT
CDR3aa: CASSLPSNSGNTIYF

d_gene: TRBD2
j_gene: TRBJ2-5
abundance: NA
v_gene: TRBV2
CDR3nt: TGTGCCAGCAGTCGGGAGGGTGGGGAGACCCAGTACTTC
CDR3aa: CASSREGGETQYF

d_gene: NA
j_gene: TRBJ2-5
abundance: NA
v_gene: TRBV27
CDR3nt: TGTGCCAGCAGTTCAAGGGGTCCCTTCGGAGAGACCCAGTACTTC
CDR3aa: CASSSRGPFGETQYF

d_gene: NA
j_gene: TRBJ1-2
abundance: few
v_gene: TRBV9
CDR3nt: TGTGCCAGCAGCGTTGACAGTCTTTCTGGCTACACCTTC
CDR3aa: CASSVDSLSGYTF

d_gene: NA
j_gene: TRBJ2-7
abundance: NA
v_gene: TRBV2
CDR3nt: TGTGCCAGCCGGCCGGCAGGTTCCTACGAGCAGTACTTC
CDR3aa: CASRPAGSYEQYF

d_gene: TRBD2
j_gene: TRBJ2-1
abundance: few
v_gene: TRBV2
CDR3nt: TGTGCCAGCAGTGAAACGGCTAGCGGGGAATACAATGAGCAGTTCTTC
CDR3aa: CASSETASGEYNEQFF

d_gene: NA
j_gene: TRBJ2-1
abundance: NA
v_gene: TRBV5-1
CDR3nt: TGCGCCAGCAGCGACCCCTCAGGGTCATACAATGAGCAGTTCTTC
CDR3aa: CASSDPSGSYNEQFF

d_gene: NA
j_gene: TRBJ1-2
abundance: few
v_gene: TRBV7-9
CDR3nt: TGTGCCAGCAGCTTCTCAACGGGGAACGAACGAGGCTACACCTTC
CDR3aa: CASSFSTGNERGYTF

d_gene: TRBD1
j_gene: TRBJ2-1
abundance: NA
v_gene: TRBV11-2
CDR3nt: TGTGCCAGCAGCTTCTACAGGGGCTACAATGAGCAGTTCTTC
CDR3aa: CASSFYRGYNEQFF

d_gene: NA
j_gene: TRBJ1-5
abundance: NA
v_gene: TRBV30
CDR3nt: TGTGCCTGGAGTACAGGGTTCGTTCAGCCCCAGCATTTT
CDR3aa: CAWSTGFVQPQHF

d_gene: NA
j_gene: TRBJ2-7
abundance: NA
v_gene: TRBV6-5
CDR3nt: TGTGCCAGCAGTTCGAACGGACAGTCCTGGAAGCAGTACTTC
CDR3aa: CASSSNGQSWKQYF

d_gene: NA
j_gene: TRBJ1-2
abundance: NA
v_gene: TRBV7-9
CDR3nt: TGTGCCAGCAGCCCTGGGGAGGGGTATGGCTACACCTTC
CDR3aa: CASSPGEGYGYTF

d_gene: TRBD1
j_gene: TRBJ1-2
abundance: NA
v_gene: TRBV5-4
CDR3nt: TGTGCCAGCAGCATACGGGACAGGAGACACTATGGCTACACCTTC
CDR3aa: CASSIRDRRHYGYTF

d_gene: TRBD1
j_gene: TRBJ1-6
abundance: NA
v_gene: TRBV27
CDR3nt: TGTGCCAGTCGTAGGTCGGCAGGGGGCGTCGGTAATTCACCCCTCCACTTT
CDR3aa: CASRRSAGGVGNSPLHF

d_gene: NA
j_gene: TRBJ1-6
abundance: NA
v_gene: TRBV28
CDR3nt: TGTGCCAGCAGTTTAAGGCGGTCCCGTGGGTCACCCCTCCACTTT
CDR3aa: CASSLRRSRGSPLHF

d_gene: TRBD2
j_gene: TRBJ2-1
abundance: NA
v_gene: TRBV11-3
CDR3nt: TGTGCCAGCAGTCAGCGGGGGCCATACAATGAGCAGTTCTTC
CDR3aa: CASSQRGPYNEQFF

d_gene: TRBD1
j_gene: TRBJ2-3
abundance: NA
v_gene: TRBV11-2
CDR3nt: TGTGCCAGCAGCTTTCAGGGGGCGATTAGCACAGATACGCAGTATTTT
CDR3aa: CASSFQGAISTDTQYF

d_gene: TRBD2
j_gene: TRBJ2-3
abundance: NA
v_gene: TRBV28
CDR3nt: TGTGCCAGCAGTTTAAACTTAGCGGGAAAATCTAGCACAGATACGCAGTATTTT
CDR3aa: CASSLNLAGKSSTDTQYF

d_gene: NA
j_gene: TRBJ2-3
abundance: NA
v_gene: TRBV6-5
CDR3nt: TGTGCCAGCAGTTATCAGGTTCCCCCTAGCACAGATACGCAGTATTTT
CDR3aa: CASSYQVPPSTDTQYF

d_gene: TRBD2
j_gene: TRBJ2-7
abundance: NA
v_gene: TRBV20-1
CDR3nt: TGCAGTGCTAGTACCAGCGGGGGGGCCGGGTCCTACGAGCAGTACTTC
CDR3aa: CSASTSGGAGSYEQYF

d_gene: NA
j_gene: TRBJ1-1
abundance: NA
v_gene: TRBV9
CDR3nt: TGTGCCAGCAGCGTAGCCCAGAACACTGAAGCTTTCTTT
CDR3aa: CASSVAQNTEAFF

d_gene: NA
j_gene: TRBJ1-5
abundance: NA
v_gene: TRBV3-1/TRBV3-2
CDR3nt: TGTGCCAGCAGCCAAGACGGGAGGAAGGGTGGCAATCAGCCCCAGCATTTT
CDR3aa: CASSQDGRKGGNQPQHF

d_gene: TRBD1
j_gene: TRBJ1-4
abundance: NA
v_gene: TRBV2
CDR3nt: TGTGCCAGCAGCCAGGATTGGACAGGGCGGCCAGGGGCAAACGAAAAACTGTTTTTT
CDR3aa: CASSQDWTGRPGANEKLFF

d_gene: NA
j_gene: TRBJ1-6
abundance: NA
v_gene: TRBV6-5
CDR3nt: TGTGCCAGCAGTTACACCGGCAGGGGCGTTAATTCACCCCTCCACTTT
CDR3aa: CASSYTGRGVNSPLHF

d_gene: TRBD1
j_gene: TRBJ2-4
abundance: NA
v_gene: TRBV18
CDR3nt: TGTGCCAGCTCACCCGACAGGGTGGGTCAGTACTTC
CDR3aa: CASSPDRVGQYF

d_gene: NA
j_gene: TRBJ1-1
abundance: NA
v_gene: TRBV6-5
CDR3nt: TGTGCCAGCAGTTTCCTACGGGGAGGCGACACTGAAGCTTTCTTT
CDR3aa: CASSFLRGGDTEAFF

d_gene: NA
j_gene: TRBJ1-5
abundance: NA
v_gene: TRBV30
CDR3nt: TGTGCCTGGAGTGTACAGGGCAGGATGGATCCGCCCCAGCATTTT
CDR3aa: CAWSVQGRMDPPQHF

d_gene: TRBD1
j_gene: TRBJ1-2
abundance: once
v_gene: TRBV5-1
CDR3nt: TGCGCCAGCAGCTTGAACACGGGACAGGCCTATGGCTACACCTTC
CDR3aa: CASSLNTGQAYGYTF

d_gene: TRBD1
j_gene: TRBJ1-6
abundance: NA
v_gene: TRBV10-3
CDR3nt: TGTGCCATCAGTGCCCGGGACAGAAATTCACCCCTCCACTTT
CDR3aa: CAISARDRNSPLHF

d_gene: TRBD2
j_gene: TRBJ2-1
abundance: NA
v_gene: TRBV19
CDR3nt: TGTGCCAGTAGTTTCGGGACTAGCGGCTACAATGAGCAGTTCTTC
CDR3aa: CASSFGTSGYNEQFF

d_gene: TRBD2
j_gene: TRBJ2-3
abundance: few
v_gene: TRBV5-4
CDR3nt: TGTGCCAGCAGCTTGGGGGGACTAGCTGGAGATACGCAGTATTTT
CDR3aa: CASSLGGLAGDTQYF

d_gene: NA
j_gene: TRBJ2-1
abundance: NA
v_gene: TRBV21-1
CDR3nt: TGTGCCAGCCGAGTGCAATTCCCGGGACAGGGGAACTACAATGAGCAGTTCTTC
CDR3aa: CASRVQFPGQGNYNEQFF

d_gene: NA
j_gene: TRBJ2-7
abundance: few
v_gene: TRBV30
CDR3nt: TGTGCCTGGAGTGTCGTCCCCTACGAGCAGTACTTC
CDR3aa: CAWSVVPYEQYF

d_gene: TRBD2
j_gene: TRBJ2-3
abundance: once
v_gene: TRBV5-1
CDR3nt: TGCGCCAGCAGCTTGGAAGCTAGCGGATCCACAGATACGCAGTATTTT
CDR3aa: CASSLEASGSTDTQYF

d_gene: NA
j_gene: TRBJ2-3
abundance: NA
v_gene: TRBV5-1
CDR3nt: TGCGCCAGCAGACGCAGGGGCCCCGCAGATACGCAGTATTTT
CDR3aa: CASRRRGPADTQYF